This T cell receptor beta chain comes out of a study of blood T cell repertoires in COVID-19. As for the study in general: The United States, Italy and Spain were the sources of the acute and convalescent COVID-19 samples. T cells, B-cell-depleted T cells, or PBMCs supplied cDNA or gDNA.

V was pared by 0 bases and J by 5 bases, with 15 bases between. Germline CDR1 SGHNT, CDR2 YYREEE (reference sequence). This CDR3 is built from 15 residues. Profiling relied on immunoSEQ multiplex PCR, and the TCRdb table lists in-frame clones only, not all of them. The sample includes over 250,000 clones, 88% of them seen just once. Categorization into cohorts depended on clinical history that participants reported. Cohort 3 donors were reported recovered after two negative PCRs, clearance, or symptom resolution. The chain couples TRBV5-4 to TRBJ2-7; D not resolved. Input material: PBMCs or T cells enriched from blood (not recorded which). The receptor comes from a woman in her forties or fifties who had recovered from COVID-19. CDR3 region: CASSLEAGPVDEQYF. The CDR3 DNA is TGTGCCAGCAGCTTGGAGGCAGGCCCTGTGGACGAGCAGTACTTC.